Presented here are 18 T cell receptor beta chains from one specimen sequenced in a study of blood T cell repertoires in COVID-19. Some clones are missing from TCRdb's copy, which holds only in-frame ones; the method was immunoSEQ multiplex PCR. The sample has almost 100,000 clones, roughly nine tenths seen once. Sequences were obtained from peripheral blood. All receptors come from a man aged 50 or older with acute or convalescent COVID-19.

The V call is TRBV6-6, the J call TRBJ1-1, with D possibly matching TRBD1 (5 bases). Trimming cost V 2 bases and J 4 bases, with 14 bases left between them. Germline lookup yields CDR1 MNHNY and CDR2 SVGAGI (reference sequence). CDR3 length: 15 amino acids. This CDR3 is CASSYGGTSGTEAFF. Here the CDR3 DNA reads TGTGCCAGCAGTTACGGGGGGACCTCGGGCACTGAAGCTTTCTTT.

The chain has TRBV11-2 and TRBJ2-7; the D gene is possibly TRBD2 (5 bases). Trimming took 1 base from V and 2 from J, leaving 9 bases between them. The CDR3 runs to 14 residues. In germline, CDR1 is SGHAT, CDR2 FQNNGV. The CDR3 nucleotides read TGTGCCAGCAGCTTAGGGAGGTCGACCTACGAGCAGTACTTC. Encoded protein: CASSLGRSTYEQYF.

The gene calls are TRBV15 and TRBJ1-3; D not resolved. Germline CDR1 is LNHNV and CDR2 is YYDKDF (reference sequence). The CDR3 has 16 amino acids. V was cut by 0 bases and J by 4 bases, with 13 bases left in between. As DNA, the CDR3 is TGTGCCACCAGCAGAGATCCACCAGGCCAGGGAAACACCATATATTTT. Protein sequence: CATSRDPPGQGNTIYF.

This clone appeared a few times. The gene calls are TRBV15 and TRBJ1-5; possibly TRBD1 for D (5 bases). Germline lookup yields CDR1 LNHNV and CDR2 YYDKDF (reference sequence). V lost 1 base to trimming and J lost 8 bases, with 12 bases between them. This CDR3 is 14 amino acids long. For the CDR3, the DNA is TGTGCCACCAGCAGAGGGGGACTCCGAGAGCCCCAGCATTTT. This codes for CATSRGGLREPQHF.

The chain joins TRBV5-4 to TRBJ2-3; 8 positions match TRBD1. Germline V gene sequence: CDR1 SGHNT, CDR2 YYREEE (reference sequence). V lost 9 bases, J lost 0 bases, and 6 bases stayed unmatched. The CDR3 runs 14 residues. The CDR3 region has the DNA TGTGCCACTTACAGGGGGTCCAGCACAGATACGCAGTATTTT. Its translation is CATYRGSSTDTQYF.

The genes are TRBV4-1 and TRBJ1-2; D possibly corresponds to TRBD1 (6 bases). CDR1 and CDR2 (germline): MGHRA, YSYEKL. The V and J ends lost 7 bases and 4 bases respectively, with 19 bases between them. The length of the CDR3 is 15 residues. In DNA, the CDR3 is TGCGCCAGCACCCTATCCGCGGGGGGCAGCTATGGCTACACCTTC. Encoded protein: CASTLSAGGSYGYTF.

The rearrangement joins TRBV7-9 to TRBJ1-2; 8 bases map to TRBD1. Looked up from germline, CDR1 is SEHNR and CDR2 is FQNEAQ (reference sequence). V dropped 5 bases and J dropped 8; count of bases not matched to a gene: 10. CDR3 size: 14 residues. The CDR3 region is CASSHGQGGRGYTF. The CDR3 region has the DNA TGTGCCAGCAGCCACGGACAGGGTGGAAGGGGCTACACCTTC.

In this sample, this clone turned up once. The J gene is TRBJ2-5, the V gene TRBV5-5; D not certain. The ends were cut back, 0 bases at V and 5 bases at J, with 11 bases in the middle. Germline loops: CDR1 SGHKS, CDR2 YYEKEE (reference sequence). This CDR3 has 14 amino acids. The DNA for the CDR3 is TGTGCCAGCAGCTTGGGACTTCTGAGGGAGACCCAGTACTTC. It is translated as CASSLGLLRETQYF.

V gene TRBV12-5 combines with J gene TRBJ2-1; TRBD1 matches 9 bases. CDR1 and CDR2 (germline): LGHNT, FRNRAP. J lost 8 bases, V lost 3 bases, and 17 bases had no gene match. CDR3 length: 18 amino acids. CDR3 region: CASGLPPLAGQGGYEQFF. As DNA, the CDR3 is TGTGCTAGTGGTTTACCCCCCCTGGCGGGACAGGGCGGCTATGAGCAGTTCTTC. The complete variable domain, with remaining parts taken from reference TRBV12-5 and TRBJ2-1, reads DARVTQTPRHKVTEMGQEVTMRCQPILGHNTVFWYRQTMMQGLELLAYFRNRAPLDDSGMPKDRFSAEMPDATLATLKIQPSEPRDSAVYFCASGLPPLAGQGGYEQFFGPGTRLTVL.

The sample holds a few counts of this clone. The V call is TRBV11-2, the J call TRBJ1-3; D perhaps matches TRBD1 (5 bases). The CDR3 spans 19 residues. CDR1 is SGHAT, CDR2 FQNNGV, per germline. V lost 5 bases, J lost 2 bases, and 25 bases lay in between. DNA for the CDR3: TGTGCCAGCAGCCCGCGCACCATTGCCCAGGGTGTAACTGGAAACACCATATATTTT. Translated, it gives CASSPRTIAQGVTGNTIYF. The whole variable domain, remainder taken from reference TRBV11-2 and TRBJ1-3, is EAGVAQSPRYKIIEKRQSVAFWCNPISGHATLYWYQQILGQGPKLLIQFQNNGVVDDSQLPKDRFSAERLKGVDSTLKIQPAKLEDSAVYLCASSPRTIAQGVTGNTIYFGEGSWLTVV.

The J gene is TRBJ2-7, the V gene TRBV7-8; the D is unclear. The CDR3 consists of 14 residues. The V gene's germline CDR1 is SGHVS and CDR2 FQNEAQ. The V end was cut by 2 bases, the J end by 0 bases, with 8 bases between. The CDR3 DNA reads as TGTGCCAGCAGCTTAACCAGTTTCTCCTACGAGCAGTACTTC. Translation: CASSLTSFSYEQYF.

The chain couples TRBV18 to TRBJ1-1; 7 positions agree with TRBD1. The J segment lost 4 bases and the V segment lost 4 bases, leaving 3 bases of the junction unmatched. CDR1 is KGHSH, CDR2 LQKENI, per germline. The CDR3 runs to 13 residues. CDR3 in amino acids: CASSLSGGTEAFF. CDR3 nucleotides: TGTGCCAGCTCACTTTCAGGGGGCACTGAAGCTTTCTTT.

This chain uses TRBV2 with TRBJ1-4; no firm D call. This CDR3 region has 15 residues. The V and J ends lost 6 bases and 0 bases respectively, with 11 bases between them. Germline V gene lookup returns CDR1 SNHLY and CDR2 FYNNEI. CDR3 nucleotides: TGTGCCAGCAGAGCCGGGAGATCAACTAATGAAAAACTGTTTTTT. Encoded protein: CASRAGRSTNEKLFF.

CDR3 sequence (DNA): TGTGCCAGCAGCTTAATGGGACAGGGGGCGCATGGCTACACCTTC. Amino acid sequence: CASSLMGQGAHGYTF. This rearrangement joins TRBV5-6 to TRBJ1-2; 12 bases line up with TRBD1. The junction had 5 bases not matched to a gene; V was cut back by 2 bases and J by 6 bases. In germline, CDR1 is SGHDT, CDR2 YYEEEE. This CDR3 is 15 amino acids long.

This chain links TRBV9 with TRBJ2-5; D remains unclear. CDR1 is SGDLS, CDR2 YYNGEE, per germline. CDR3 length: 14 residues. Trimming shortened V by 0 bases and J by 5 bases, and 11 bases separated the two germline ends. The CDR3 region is CASSVGLSRETQYF. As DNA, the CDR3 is TGTGCCAGCAGCGTAGGGCTATCGCGGGAGACCCAGTACTTC.

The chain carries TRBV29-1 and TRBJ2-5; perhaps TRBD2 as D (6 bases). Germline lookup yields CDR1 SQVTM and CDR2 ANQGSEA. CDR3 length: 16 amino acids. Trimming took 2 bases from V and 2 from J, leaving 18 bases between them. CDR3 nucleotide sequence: TGCAGCGTTGAATGGGCTAGCGTGAGCAATCAAGAGACCCAGTACTTC. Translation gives CSVEWASVSNQETQYF.

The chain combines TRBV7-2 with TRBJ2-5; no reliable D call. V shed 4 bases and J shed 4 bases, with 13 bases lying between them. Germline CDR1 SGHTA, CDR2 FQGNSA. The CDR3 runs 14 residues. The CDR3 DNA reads TGTGCCAGCAGCTCGTCTGAGGCCAGAGAGACCCAGTACTTC. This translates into CASSSSEARETQYF.

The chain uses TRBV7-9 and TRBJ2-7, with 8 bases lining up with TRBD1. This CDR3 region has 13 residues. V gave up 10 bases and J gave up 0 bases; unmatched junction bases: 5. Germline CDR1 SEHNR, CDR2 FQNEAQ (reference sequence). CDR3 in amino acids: CATRTGSSYEQYF. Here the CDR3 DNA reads TGTGCCACCCGGACAGGGAGCTCCTACGAGCAGTACTTC.